The T cell receptor (beta chain) described here comes from a study of vaccination and CD4 T cells after COVID-19. The V gene's germline CDR1 is SGHVS and CDR2 FQNEAQ. This CDR3 spans 12 amino acids. Trimming left V 2 bases short and J 14 bases short, with 15 bases between. Regarding this clonotype: What it binds is not known.

Sequence data for DNA of cultured CD4+ T cells were generated by the Oncomine TCR Beta short-read assay. A single record per CDR3 protein comes from TCRdb applying MiXCR to the PCR reads. Among over 20,000 distinct CDR3 sequences, around 50% were seen once, and the ten largest hold 5% to 6.5%. As for treatment: roughly 11-day PBMC culture with coronavirus spike peptide pools or control peptides (ViraFEST assay). This clonotype originated in a human donor who had recovered from COVID-19. The V call is TRBV7-8, the J call TRBJ1-2; no clear D. Material: CD4+ T cells from blood, cultured in vitro. CDR3 amino acids: CASSLPDTGRTF. In nucleotides, the CDR3 is TGTGCCAGCAGCTTACCCGACACTGGGAGAACCTTC.